The 18 T cell receptor beta chains in this list originate from one sample, sequenced in a study of blood T cell repertoires in COVID-19. Repertoires were generated with immunoSEQ multiplex PCR, while TCRdb's copy carries only in-frame clones and drops some. The data contain some 120,000 clones, 70% to 90% of them singletons. The sequenced sample consisted of peripheral blood. These receptors were collected from a woman aged 60-75 years with acute or convalescent COVID-19.

The chain has TRBV7-9 and TRBJ1-2, with D possibly being TRBD1 (5 bases). The CDR3 contains 19 residues. The germline CDR1 and CDR2 sequences are SEHNR and FQNEAQ (reference sequence). V shed 3 bases and J shed 4 bases, with 27 bases lying between them. As DNA, the CDR3 is TGTGCCAGCAGCTTCCACCGGGACTCCCGTAGATCGGGCGGCTATGGCTACACCTTC. This codes for CASSFHRDSRRSGGYGYTF.

The genes are TRBV5-1 and TRBJ1-4; D not certain. Germline V CDR1 and CDR2: SGHRS, YFSETQ. CDR3 length equals 14 residues. The V gene lost 2 bases and the J gene lost 8 bases, with 13 bases spanning the gap. CDR3 coding DNA: TGCGCCAGCAGCTTCGGAATCACGAGGGAAAAACTGTTTTTT. Amino acids: CASSFGITREKLFF.

In its sample, this clone was seen once. V and J are TRBV18 and TRBJ2-1; possible D gene TRBD2, 6 bases. V was cut by 2 bases and J by 11 bases, with 19 bases left in between. CDR1 is KGHSH and CDR2 is LQKENI in the germline V gene. The CDR3 contains 15 residues. This CDR3 reads CASSPSSGRTSKQFF. The CDR3 DNA reads as TGTGCCAGCTCACCAAGTAGCGGCCGTACATCTAAGCAGTTCTTC.

This clone has just one count. V usage is TRBV5-4 and J usage is TRBJ1-1; weak D call: TRBD1 (5 bases). Germline values: CDR1 SGHNT, CDR2 YYREEE (reference sequence). Trimming cost V 4 bases and J 4 bases, with 20 bases left between them. The CDR3 has 16 amino acids. In nucleotides, the CDR3 is TGTGCCAGCAGCCCCTCCGGGGGGAAGGGGAGCACTGAAGCTTTCTTT. As protein: CASSPSGGKGSTEAFF.

The V and J genes are TRBV5-1 and TRBJ2-5; 8 bases agree with TRBD1. The V segment lost 0 bases and the J segment 4 bases; nucleotides outside the gene matches: 5. There are 15 residues in the CDR3. Germline-derived CDR1 and CDR2 are SGHRS and YFSETQ. CDR3 region: CASSLGTGTVETQYF. In DNA form, the CDR3 reads TGCGCCAGCAGCTTGGGGACAGGGACCGTAGAGACCCAGTACTTC.

The genes are TRBV11-3 and TRBJ1-3; 7 nucleotides line up with TRBD1. This CDR3 has 16 residues. Germline loops: CDR1 SGHNT, CDR2 YENEEA. The J segment lost 0 bases and the V segment lost 1 base, leaving 3 bases of the junction unmatched. The CDR3 DNA reads TGTGCCAGCAGCTTAGGAGGGACAGACTCTGGAAACACCATATATTTT. Its translation: CASSLGGTDSGNTIYF.

V is TRBV6-5 and J is TRBJ2-7, with D possibly TRBD2 on 6 matching bases. Germline loops: CDR1 MNHEY, CDR2 SVGAGI. CDR3 length: 12 amino acids. Trimming took off 4 bases at V and 6 bases at J, with 10 bases between the two ends. CDR3 nucleotide sequence: TGTGCCAGCAGTTGGGGAGGAAGCGAGCAGTACGTC. Translating gives CASSWGGSEQYV.

The chain carries TRBV28 and TRBJ1-4, with TRBD1 as a possible D gene (6 bases). The length of the CDR3 is 16 residues. Per germline, CDR1 MDHEN and CDR2 SYDVKM. V was cut by 3 bases and J by 7 bases, with 18 bases left in between. The CDR3, as DNA: TGTGCCAGCAGTTTCCCCCGACAGGTATTCGGTGAAAAACTGTTTTTT. Translating gives CASSFPRQVFGEKLFF. Full variable domain (missing parts from reference TRBV28 and TRBJ1-4): DVKVTQSSRYLVKRTGEKVFLECVQDMDHENMFWYRQDPGLGLRLIYFSYDVKMKEKGDIPEGYSVSREKKERFSLILESASTNQTSMYLCASSFPRQVFGEKLFFGSGTQLSVL.

V usage is TRBV29-1 and J usage is TRBJ2-1, with 9 bases that match TRBD2. The CDR3 has 15 amino acids. Trimming cost V 5 bases and J 8 bases; bases outside gene matches: 13. The germline V gene has CDR1 SQVTM and CDR2 ANQGSEA. The CDR3 nucleotides read TGCAGCGTTCAAGCCGGGACTAGCCACGAGGATGAGCAGTTCTTC. Protein product: CSVQAGTSHEDEQFF.

The rearrangement joins TRBV6-1 to TRBJ2-4; weak D call: TRBD1 (5 bases). The V end was cut by 2 bases, the J end by 7 bases, with 15 bases between. Per the germline V gene, CDR1 is MNHNS and CDR2 is SASEGT. This CDR3 region has 15 residues. In DNA, the CDR3 is TGTGCCAGCAGTGAACACGTGGGGCAGGCCAACATTCAGTACTTC. Amino acid sequence: CASSEHVGQANIQYF.

The chain recombines TRBV27 with TRBJ2-7; TRBD1 matches at 10 bases. The germline gives CDR1 MNHEY, CDR2 SMNVEV (reference sequence). The trim removed 4 bases at V and 7 bases at J, leaving 7 bases unmatched. The CDR3 totals 14 residues. The chain's CDR3 is CASSSGQGSYEQYV. Here the CDR3 DNA reads TGTGCCAGCAGTTCGGGACAGGGGAGTTATGAGCAGTACGTC.

The J gene is TRBJ1-1, the V gene TRBV6-1, with D unresolved. CDR1 and CDR2 from the germline V gene are MNHNS and SASEGT. This CDR3 spans 14 amino acids. V was cut by 3 bases and J by 2 bases, with 10 bases left in between. The DNA for the CDR3 is TGTGCCAGCAGTGACGGTCAATTAAACACTGAAGCTTTCTTT. Translated, it gives CASSDGQLNTEAFF.

V is TRBV30 and J is TRBJ1-1, with D possibly matching TRBD1 (6 bases). The V gene's germline CDR1 is GTSNPN and CDR2 SVGIG (reference sequence). V shed 0 bases and J shed 4 bases, with 12 bases lying between them. The length of the CDR3 is 14 residues. CDR3 sequence (DNA): TGTGCCTGGAGTGTAATAGGACAGTCCACTGAAGCTTTCTTT. Encoded protein: CAWSVIGQSTEAFF.

The V and J genes are TRBV2 and TRBJ1-1; possible D gene TRBD1, 6 bases. Germline assignment: CDR1 SNHLY and CDR2 FYNNEI. The V gene lost 4 bases and the J gene lost 1 base, with 10 bases spanning the gap. This CDR3 comprises 14 residues. CDR3 protein: CASSVARGNTEAFF. Written as DNA, the CDR3 is TGTGCCAGCAGTGTGGCCAGGGGGAACACTGAAGCTTTCTTT.

This clone was counted between two and nine times. The chain uses TRBV19 and TRBJ1-5, with D tentatively TRBD1 (6 bases). The CDR3 runs 16 residues. CDR1 and CDR2 (germline): LNHDA, SQIVND (reference sequence). V was clipped by 4 bases and J by 0 bases, with 13 bases between them. The CDR3 region has the DNA TGTGCCAGTAGTAGGGGACAAGGGGATAGCAATCAGCCCCAGCATTTT. Translating it yields CASSRGQGDSNQPQHF.

This clone showed up just a few times. V gene TRBV7-3 combines with J gene TRBJ2-1; perhaps TRBD1 as D (6 bases). Germline V lookup: CDR1 SGHTA, CDR2 FQGTGA. The CDR3 has 13 amino acids. The V end was cut by 5 bases, the J end by 5 bases, with 10 bases between. The CDR3 nucleotides read TGTGCCAGCAGCCTGGACAGAGACAATGAGCAGTTCTTC. Its protein product is CASSLDRDNEQFF.

The rearrangement uses TRBV6-5 and TRBJ1-1; D is possibly TRBD1 (6 bases). This CDR3 spans 13 amino acids. V dropped 8 bases and J dropped 2 bases, with 12 bases sitting between them. Germline lookup yields CDR1 MNHEY and CDR2 SVGAGI. The CDR3 spells CASLGQSNTEAFF. CDR3 nucleotide sequence: TGTGCCAGCCTCGGACAGTCTAACACTGAAGCTTTCTTT.

The J gene is TRBJ2-7, the V gene TRBV6-5; D might be TRBD2 (7 bases). Trimming left V 8 bases short and J 5 bases short, with 13 bases between. CDR1 and CDR2 (germline): MNHEY, SVGAGI. The CDR3 contains 12 residues. As DNA, the CDR3 is TGTGCCAGCCGGGGGCGGGAGAACGAGCAGTACTTC. Encoded protein: CASRGRENEQYF.